This TCR beta chain was sequenced during a study of cytomegalovirus exposure and HLA in healthy donors. As for the study in general: A data release that came early held tens of millions of unique TCRs from HLA-typed donors. Overall study findings and caveats: Segments of the TCR beta V type were, in most cases, productive about 90% or about 30% of the time in an earlier analysis. Analysis performed later found roughly 17,000 TCR beta sequences associated with HLA alleles at 0.05 false discovery rate.

Amplification used 60 Vbeta primers and 13 Jbeta primers. As handled by the study authors: About 80 million unique TCR beta chains, 9.5 million to 11 million of them shared, were counted by a later analysis. Only in-frame clones appear in the TCRdb table, and some are missing; sequencing was by immunoSEQ multiplex PCR. V and J calls and clone size are copied from that table; D and trimming were computed from the DNA. The sample has 130,000 to 150,000 clones; roughly 70% are singletons. This CDR3 spans 11 amino acids. V was clipped by 6 bases and J by 10 bases; unmatched bases: 3. Germline V gives CDR1 MDHEN, CDR2 SYDVKM. This clone was found a few times. Its matching antigen is unknown.

The TCR was taken from a man aged 18 to 35 in good health and CMV-seropositive. The gene calls are TRBV28 and TRBJ1-1; TRBD1 agrees at 9 bases. The source material was PBMCs. CDR3 bases: TGTGCCAGCAGCAAGGACAGGGGAGCTTTCTTT. Translation: CASSKDRGAFF.